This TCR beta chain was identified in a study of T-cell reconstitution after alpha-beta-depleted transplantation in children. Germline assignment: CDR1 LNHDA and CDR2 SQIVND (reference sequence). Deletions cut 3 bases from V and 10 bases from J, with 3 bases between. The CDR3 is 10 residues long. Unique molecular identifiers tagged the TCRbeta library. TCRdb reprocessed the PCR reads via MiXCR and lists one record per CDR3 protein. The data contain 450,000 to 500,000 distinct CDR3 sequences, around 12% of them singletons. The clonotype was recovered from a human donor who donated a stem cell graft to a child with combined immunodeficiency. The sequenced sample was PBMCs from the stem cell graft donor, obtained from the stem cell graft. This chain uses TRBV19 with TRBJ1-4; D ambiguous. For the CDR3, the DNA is TGTGCCAGTAGTATGGGAAAACTGTTTTTT. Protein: CASSMGKLFF.